Shown below are 14 T cell receptor beta chains from a single sample sequenced in a study of T cell responses to AZD1222 COVID-19 vaccine. Using immunoSEQ multiplex PCR, the repertoire was profiled, and TCRdb retains in-frame clones only, with some absent. The sample has some 100,000 clones; approximately 91% are singletons. This material consisted of peripheral blood, taken on day 0 of AZD1222 vaccination. The source of these receptors is an adult in good health.

The chain joins TRBV7-9 to TRBJ1-1; the D is unclear. This CDR3 comprises 12 residues. Germline V gene data show CDR1 as SEHNR and CDR2 as FQNEAQ (reference sequence). The germline V and J ends were trimmed by 5 bases and 7 bases, with 11 bases remaining between them. DNA of the CDR3: TGTGCCAGCAGCACAGCTGGGGTTGAAGCTTTCTTT. Translating it yields CASSTAGVEAFF.

V gene TRBV2 combines with J gene TRBJ2-2; 8 nucleotides match TRBD2. The germline gives CDR1 SNHLY, CDR2 FYNNEI. The V gene end was trimmed by 6 bases and the J gene end by 7 bases; junction bases not matched to a gene: 7. CDR3 length: 14 amino acids. The CDR3 sequence is CASRRGGIDGELFF. The CDR3 coding sequence is TGTGCCAGCAGACGGGGGGGCATTGACGGGGAGCTGTTTTTT.

The V gene is TRBV19, the J gene TRBJ2-7; D gene unclear. CDR1 LNHDA and CDR2 SQIVND come from the germline V gene (reference sequence). V lost 6 bases to trimming and J lost 1 base, with 16 bases between them. This CDR3 region has 15 residues. The CDR3 loop is CASSRSRWVSYEQYF. The CDR3 DNA reads TGTGCCAGTAGCAGGTCCCGATGGGTGTCCTACGAGCAGTACTTC.

The chain links TRBV19 to TRBJ2-7; TRBD2 might be the D (5 bases). Germline CDR1 reads LNHDA; CDR2 reads SQIVND (reference sequence). The CDR3 length is 14 residues. Trimming removed 4 bases at V and 7 bases at J, with 17 bases between. CDR3 in DNA: TGTGCCAGTAGTAAGCGGAGCTCTTTGGGGGAGCAGTACTTC. Translated, it gives CASSKRSSLGEQYF.

The gene calls are TRBV19 and TRBJ2-5; 9 bases fit TRBD2. Germline trimming cut 2 bases from V and 2 bases from J; bases unmatched to any gene: 12. CDR3 length: 18 residues. Germline-derived CDR1 and CDR2 are LNHDA and SQIVND (reference sequence). The DNA for the CDR3 is TGTGCCAGTAGTATAAATGGGCTAGCGGGGATCAGGCAAGAGACCCAGTACTTC. It specifies CASSINGLAGIRQETQYF.

V usage is TRBV4-2 and J usage is TRBJ2-1; the D is unclear. Germline V gene data show CDR1 as LGHNA and CDR2 as YNFKEQ. The CDR3 loop spans 12 amino acids. Trimming removed 2 bases at V and 8 bases at J, with 7 bases between. The chain's CDR3 is CASSQRMDEQFF. The CDR3 DNA reads as TGTGCCAGCAGCCAAAGGATGGATGAGCAGTTCTTC.

CDR3 region: CASSIQGALDEQFF. The CDR3 nucleotides are TGTGCCAGTAGTATCCAGGGGGCCTTGGATGAGCAGTTCTTC. The chain joins TRBV19 to TRBJ2-1, with 8 bases lining up with TRBD1. CDR3 size: 14 residues. Germline lookup yields CDR1 LNHDA and CDR2 SQIVND (reference sequence). Losses at the gene ends were 3 bases for V and 8 bases for J; bases not matched to a gene: 6.

V is TRBV30 and J is TRBJ1-3; tentatively, D is TRBD1 (5 bases). This CDR3 has 13 amino acids. V was trimmed by 0 bases and J by 9 bases, leaving 12 bases between them. Per germline, CDR1 GTSNPN and CDR2 SVGIG (reference sequence). CDR3 protein: CAWSVVDRTTIYF. In nucleotides, the CDR3 is TGTGCCTGGAGTGTCGTTGACAGAACCACCATATATTTT.

The chain joins TRBV6-6 to TRBJ2-2; 11 bases are shared with TRBD2. V lost 5 bases to trimming and J lost 6 bases; unmatched junction nucleotides: 5. Germline CDR1 reads MNHNY; CDR2 reads SVGAGI (reference sequence). The CDR3 is 15 residues long. The CDR3 DNA follows: TGTGCCAGCAGTCCTAGCGGGGGGTTGTCCGGGGAGCTGTTTTTT. Its translation is CASSPSGGLSGELFF.

The gene calls are TRBV2 and TRBJ1-1, with 7 nucleotides matching TRBD1. CDR3 length: 14 amino acids. The germline CDR1 and CDR2 sequences are SNHLY and FYNNEI. The trim removed 6 bases at V and 0 bases at J, leaving 4 bases unmatched. The CDR3 spells CASRPGQMNTEAFF. The DNA of the CDR3 is TGTGCCAGCAGGCCGGGACAGATGAACACTGAAGCTTTCTTT.

This clone was seen a single time. The rearrangement uses TRBV11-2 and TRBJ2-1, with D hard to call. Trimming took 3 bases from V and 3 from J, leaving 6 bases between them. Germline loops: CDR1 SGHAT, CDR2 FQNNGV. The CDR3 runs 13 residues. CDR3 sequence (DNA): TGTGCCAGCAGCTTTGAGGTCTACAATGAGCAGTTCTTC. Translated, it gives CASSFEVYNEQFF.

The chain has TRBV6-5 and TRBJ1-2, with D possibly matching TRBD1 (6 bases). Germline V gives CDR1 MNHEY, CDR2 SVGAGI. The CDR3 runs to 14 residues. V lost 2 bases, J lost 6 bases, and 13 bases lay in between. The CDR3 DNA reads TGTGCCAGCAGTTACGGGCTTCCAGGGGATGGCTACACCTTC. Its protein product is CASSYGLPGDGYTF.

The rearrangement joins TRBV24-1 to TRBJ2-3; the match to TRBD2 covers 8 bases. V shed 9 bases, J shed 0 bases, and the junction held 1 base outside the gene matches. Per germline, CDR1 KGHDR and CDR2 SFDVKD. The CDR3 is 13 amino acids. CDR3 loop: CATQRESTDTQYF. CDR3 DNA sequence: TGTGCCACCCAGCGGGAGAGCACAGATACGCAGTATTTT.

The gene calls are TRBV7-8 and TRBJ1-1; D ambiguous. With 7 bases removed from V and 0 bases from J, the gap between germline ends came to 18 bases. Germline V gene lookup returns CDR1 SGHVS and CDR2 FQNEAQ. This CDR3 is built from 16 residues. The DNA for the CDR3 is TGTGCCAGCACCACCCAAGTTGGGAGCGTGAACACTGAAGCTTTCTTT. This gives the protein CASTTQVGSVNTEAFF.